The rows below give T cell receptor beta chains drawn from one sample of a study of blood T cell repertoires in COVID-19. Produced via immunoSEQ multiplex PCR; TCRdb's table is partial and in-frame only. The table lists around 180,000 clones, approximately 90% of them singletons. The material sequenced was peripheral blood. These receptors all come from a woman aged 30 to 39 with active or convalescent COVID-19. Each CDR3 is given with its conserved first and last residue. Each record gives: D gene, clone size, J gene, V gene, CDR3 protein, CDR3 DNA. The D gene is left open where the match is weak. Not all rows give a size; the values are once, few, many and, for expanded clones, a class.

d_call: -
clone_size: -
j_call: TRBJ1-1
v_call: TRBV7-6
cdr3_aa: CASSLGQGYMNTEAFF
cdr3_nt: TGTGCCAGCAGCTTAGGGCAGGGATACATGAACACTGAAGCTTTCTTT

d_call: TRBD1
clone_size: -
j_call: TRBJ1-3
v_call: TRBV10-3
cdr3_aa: CAITTGASGNTIYF
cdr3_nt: TGTGCCATCACTACAGGGGCCTCTGGAAACACCATATATTTT

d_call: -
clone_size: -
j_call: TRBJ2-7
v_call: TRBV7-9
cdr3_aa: CASSLVARSYEQYF
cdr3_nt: TGTGCCAGCAGCTTAGTCGCTCGGTCCTACGAGCAGTACTTC

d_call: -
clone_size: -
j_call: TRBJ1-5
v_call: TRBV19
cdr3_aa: CASSRQGNQPQHF
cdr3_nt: TGTGCCAGTTCCCGACAGGGCAATCAGCCCCAGCATTTT

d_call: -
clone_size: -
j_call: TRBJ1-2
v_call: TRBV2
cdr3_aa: CASTGQSYGYTF
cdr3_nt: TGTGCCAGCACCGGACAGAGCTATGGCTACACCTTC

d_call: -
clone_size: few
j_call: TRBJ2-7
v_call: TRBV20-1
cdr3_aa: CSAINYEQYF
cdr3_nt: TGCAGTGCCATCAACTACGAGCAGTACTTC

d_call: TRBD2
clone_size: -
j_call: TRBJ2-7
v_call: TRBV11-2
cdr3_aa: CASSLRSGSGMGEQYF
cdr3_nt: TGTGCCAGCAGCTTACGGAGCGGGAGCGGGATGGGCGAGCAGTACTTC

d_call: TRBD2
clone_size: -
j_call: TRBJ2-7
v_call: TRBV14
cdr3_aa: CASSLLAGGPLEQYF
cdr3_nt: TGTGCCAGCAGCCTACTAGCGGGGGGGCCTCTCGAGCAGTACTTC

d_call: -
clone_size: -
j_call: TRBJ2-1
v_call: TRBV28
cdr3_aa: CASTLLGAKYNEQFF
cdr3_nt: TGTGCCAGCACTCTTCTGGGGGCCAAATACAATGAGCAGTTCTTC

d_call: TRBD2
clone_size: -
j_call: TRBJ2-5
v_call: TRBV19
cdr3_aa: CASSIGLAGARGETQYF
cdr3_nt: TGTGCCAGTAGTATCGGTCTAGCGGGAGCTAGAGGGGAGACCCAGTACTTC

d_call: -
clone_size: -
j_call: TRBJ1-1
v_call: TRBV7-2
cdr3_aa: CASSPQQGRTEAFF
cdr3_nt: TGTGCCAGCAGCCCCCAACAGGGAAGGACTGAAGCTTTCTTT

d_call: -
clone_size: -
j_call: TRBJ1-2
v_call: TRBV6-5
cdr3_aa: CASRAGYGYTF
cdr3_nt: TGTGCCAGCAGGGCAGGGTATGGCTACACCTTC

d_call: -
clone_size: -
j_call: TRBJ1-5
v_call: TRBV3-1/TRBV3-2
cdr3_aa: CASSQASRDQPQHF
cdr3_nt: TGTGCCAGCAGCCAAGCTTCCCGCGATCAGCCCCAGCATTTT

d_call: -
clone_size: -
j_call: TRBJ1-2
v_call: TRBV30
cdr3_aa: CAWSVRTSNYGYTF
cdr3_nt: TGTGCCTGGAGTGTACGAACATCTAACTATGGCTACACCTTC

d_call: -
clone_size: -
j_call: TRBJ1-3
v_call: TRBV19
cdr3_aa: CASSIPGLSSGNTIYF
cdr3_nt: TGTGCCAGTAGTATTCCGGGACTAAGCTCTGGAAACACCATATATTTT

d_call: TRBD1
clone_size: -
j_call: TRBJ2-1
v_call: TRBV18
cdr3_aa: CASSPPGTGTYNEQFF
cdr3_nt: TGTGCCAGCTCACCACCAGGGACAGGGACCTACAATGAGCAGTTCTTC

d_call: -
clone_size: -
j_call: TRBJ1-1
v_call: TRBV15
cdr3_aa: CATSRGGRAFF
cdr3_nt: TGTGCCACCAGCAGAGGGGGGCGGGCTTTCTTT

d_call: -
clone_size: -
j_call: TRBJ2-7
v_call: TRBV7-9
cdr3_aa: CASSLVDTAYEQYF
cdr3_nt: TGTGCCAGCAGCTTAGTCGACACCGCCTACGAGCAGTACTTC

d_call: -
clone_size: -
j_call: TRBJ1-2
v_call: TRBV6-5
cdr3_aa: CATLFMASTNYGYTF
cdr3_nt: TGTGCCACCCTTTTCATGGCCTCAACTAACTATGGCTACACCTTC

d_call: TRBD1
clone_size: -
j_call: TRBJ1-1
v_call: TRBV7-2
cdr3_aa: CASTGQAYTEAFF
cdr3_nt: TGTGCCAGCACCGGACAGGCGTACACTGAAGCTTTCTTT

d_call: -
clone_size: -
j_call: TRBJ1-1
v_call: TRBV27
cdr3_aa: CASSLTGDEAFF
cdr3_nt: TGTGCCAGCAGTCTGACAGGTGATGAAGCTTTCTTT

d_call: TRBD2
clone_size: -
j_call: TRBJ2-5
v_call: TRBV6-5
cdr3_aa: CASSPGTSEETQYF
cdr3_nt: TGTGCCAGCAGCCCCGGGACTAGCGAAGAGACCCAGTACTTC

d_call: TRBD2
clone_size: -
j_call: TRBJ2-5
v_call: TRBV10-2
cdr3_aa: CASSDGGGKTQYF
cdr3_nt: TGCGCCAGCAGTGATGGGGGGGGGAAGACCCAGTACTTC

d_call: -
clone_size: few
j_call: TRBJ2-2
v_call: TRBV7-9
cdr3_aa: CASSFGSPNTGELFF
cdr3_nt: TGTGCCAGCAGCTTCGGGTCTCCGAACACCGGGGAGCTGTTTTTT

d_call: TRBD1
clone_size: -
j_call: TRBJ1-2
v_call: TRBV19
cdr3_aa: CASSMTPGGVGPYGYTF
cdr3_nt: TGTGCCAGTAGTATGACCCCAGGGGGCGTTGGTCCCTATGGCTACACCTTC

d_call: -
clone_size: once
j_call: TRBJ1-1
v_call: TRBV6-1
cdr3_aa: CASSEALLGGAVNTEAFF
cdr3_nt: TGTGCCAGCAGTGAAGCGCTTCTGGGTGGGGCTGTGAACACTGAAGCTTTCTTT

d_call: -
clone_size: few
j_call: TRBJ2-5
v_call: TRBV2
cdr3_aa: CASRTDSRETQYF
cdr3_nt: TGTGCCAGCAGAACGGACAGTAGAGAGACCCAGTACTTC

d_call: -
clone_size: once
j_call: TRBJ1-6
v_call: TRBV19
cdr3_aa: CASSIPGNSPLHF
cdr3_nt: TGTGCCAGTAGTATACCCGGGAATTCACCCCTCCACTTT

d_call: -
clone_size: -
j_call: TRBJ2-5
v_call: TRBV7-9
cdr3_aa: CASSLGAGLYQETQYF
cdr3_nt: TGTGCCAGCAGCTTAGGTGCGGGACTGTACCAAGAGACCCAGTACTTC

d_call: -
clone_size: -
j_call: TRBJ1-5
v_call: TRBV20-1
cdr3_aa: CSASWRGNQPQHF
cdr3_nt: TGCAGTGCTAGTTGGAGGGGAAATCAGCCCCAGCATTTT

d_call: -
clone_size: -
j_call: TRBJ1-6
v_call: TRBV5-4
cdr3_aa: CASSPAGDSGNSPLHF
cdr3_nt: TGTGCCAGCAGCCCTGCTGGGGATAGCGGTAATTCACCCCTCCACTTT

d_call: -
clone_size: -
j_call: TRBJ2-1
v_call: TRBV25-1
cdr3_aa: CASSERLKAFGEQFF
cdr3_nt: TGTGCCAGCAGTGAAAGACTAAAGGCGTTTGGTGAGCAGTTCTTC

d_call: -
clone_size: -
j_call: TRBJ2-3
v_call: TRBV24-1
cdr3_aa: CATSSGSDTQYF
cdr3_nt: TGTGCCACCAGTTCGGGGTCGGATACGCAGTATTTT

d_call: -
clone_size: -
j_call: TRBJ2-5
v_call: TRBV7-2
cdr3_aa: CASSLAGRQETQYF
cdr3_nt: TGTGCCAGCAGCTTAGCAGGGAGACAAGAGACCCAGTACTTC

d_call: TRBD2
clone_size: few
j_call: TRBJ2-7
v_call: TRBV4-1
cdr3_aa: CASSQGLAGASYEQYF
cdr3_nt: TGCGCCAGCAGCCAAGGACTAGCGGGGGCCTCCTACGAGCAGTACTTC

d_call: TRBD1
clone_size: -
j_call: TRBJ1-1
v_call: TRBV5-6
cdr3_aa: CASSRFTGGAIPTEAFF
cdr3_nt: TGTGCCAGCAGTCGCTTTACAGGGGGCGCTATCCCCACTGAAGCTTTCTTT

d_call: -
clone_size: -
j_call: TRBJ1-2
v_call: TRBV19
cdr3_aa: CASSPGGGHFYGYTF
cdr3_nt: TGTGCCAGTTCTCCGGGGGGCGGACATTTCTATGGCTACACCTTC

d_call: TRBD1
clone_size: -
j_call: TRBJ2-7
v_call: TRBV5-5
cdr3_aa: CASSSRQGGSEQYF
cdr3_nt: TGTGCCAGCAGCTCCCGACAGGGGGGAAGCGAGCAGTACTTC

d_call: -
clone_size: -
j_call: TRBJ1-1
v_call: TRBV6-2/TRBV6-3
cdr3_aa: CASSYKQGDMNTEAFF
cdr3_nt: TGTGCCAGCAGTTACAAACAGGGAGACATGAACACTGAAGCTTTCTTT

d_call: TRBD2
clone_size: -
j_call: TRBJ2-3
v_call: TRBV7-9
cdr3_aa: CASTSPTSGRFSSTDTQYF
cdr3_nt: TGTGCCAGCACCTCGCCGACTAGCGGGAGGTTTTCTAGCACAGATACGCAGTATTTT

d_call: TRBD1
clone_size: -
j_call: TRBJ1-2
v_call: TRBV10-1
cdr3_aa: CASSRTGDYGYTF
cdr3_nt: TGCGCCAGCAGCCGAACAGGGGACTATGGCTACACCTTC

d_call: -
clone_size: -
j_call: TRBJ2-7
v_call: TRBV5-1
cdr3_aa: CASSLVGIGGMYEQYF
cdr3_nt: TGCGCCAGCAGCTTGGTCGGGATAGGAGGTATGTACGAGCAGTACTTC

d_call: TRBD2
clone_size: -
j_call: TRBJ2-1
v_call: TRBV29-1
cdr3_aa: CSVETSGRFYEQFF
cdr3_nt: TGCAGCGTCGAGACTAGCGGGAGGTTCTATGAGCAGTTCTTC

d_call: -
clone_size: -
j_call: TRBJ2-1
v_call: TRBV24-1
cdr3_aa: CATSDWRRGNEQFF
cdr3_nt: TGTGCCACCAGTGATTGGAGGAGGGGCAATGAGCAGTTCTTC

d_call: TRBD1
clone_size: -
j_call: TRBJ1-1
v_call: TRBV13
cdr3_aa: CASSVRGTGAEAFF
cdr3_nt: TGTGCCAGCAGCGTGCGTGGGACAGGGGCGGAAGCTTTCTTT